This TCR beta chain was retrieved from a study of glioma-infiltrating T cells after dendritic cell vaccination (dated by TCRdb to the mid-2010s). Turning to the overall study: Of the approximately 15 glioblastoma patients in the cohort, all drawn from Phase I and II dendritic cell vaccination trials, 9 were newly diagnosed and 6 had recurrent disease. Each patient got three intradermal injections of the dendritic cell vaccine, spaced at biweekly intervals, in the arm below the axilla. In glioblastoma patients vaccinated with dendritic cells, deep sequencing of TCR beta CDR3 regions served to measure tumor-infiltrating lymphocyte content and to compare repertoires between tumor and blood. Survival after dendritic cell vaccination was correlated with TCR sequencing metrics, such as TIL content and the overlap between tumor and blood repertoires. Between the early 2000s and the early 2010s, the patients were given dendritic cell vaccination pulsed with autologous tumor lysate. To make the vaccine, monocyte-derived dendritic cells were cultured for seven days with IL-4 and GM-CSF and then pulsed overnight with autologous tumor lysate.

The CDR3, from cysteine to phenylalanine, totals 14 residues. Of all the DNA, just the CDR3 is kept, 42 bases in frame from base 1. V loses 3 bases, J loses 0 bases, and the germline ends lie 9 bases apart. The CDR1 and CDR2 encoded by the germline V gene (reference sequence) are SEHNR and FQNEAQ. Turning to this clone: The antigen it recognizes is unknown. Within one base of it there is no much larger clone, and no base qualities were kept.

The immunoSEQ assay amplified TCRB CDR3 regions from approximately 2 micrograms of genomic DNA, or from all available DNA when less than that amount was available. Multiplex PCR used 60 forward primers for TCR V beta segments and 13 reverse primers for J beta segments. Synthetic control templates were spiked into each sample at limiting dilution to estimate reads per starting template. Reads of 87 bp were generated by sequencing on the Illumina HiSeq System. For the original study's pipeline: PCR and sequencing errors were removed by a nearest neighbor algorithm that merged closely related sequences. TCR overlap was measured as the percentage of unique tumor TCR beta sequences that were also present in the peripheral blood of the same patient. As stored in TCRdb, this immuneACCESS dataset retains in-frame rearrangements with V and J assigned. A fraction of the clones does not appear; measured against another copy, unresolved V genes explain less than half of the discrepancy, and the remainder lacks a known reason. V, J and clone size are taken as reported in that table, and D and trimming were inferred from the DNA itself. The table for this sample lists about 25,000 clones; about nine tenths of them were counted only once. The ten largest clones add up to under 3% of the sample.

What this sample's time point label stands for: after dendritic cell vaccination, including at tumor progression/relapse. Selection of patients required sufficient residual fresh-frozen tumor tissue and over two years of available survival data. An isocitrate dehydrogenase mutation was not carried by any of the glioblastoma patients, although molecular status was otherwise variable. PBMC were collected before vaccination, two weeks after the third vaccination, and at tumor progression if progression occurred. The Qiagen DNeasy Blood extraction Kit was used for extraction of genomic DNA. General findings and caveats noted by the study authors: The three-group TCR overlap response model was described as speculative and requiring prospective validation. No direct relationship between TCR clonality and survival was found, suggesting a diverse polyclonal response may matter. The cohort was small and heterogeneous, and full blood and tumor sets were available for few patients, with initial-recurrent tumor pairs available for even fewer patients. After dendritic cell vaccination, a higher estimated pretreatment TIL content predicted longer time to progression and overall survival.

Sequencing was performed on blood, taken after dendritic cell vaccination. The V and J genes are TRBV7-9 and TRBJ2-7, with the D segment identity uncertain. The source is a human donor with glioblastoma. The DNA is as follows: TGTGCCAGCAGCTTCGACAAGAGCTCCTACGAGCAGTACTTC. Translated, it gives CASSFDKSSYEQYF.